These 8 T cell receptor beta chains came from one sample sequenced in a study of PD-1 blockade in classical Hodgkin lymphoma. Indicated time point: cycle 4 day 1 (C4D1), after 5 to 7 weeks of nivolumab. Each patient relapsed following autologous stem cell transplantation, and prior brentuximab vedotin exposure differed. Clones were read by immunoSEQ multiplex PCR, and TCRdb kept only the in-frame ones, dropping some. The sample has 25,000 to 40,000 clones; 81% are singletons. Source: peripheral blood mononuclear cells (PBMCs), taken before the fourth cycle of nivolumab. The receptor source for this set is a human donor with classical Hodgkin lymphoma.

V is TRBV5-4 and J is TRBJ1-2; D might be TRBD1 (6 bases). The germline CDR1 and CDR2 sequences are SGHNT and YYREEE (reference sequence). There are 17 residues in the CDR3. Trimming shortened V by 0 bases and J by 6 bases, and 21 bases separated the two germline ends. CDR3 in DNA: TGTGCCAGCAGCTTGGACGGCGGGCTGAGACAGGTCCATGGCTACACCTTC. It encodes CASSLDGGLRQVHGYTF.

The CDR3, as DNA: TGTGCCAGCAGCTTAGGGCTAGCGGGAGCCGTCTATGAGCAGTTCTTC. Translated: CASSLGLAGAVYEQFF. The chain couples TRBV7-2 to TRBJ2-1; 10 positions match TRBD2. V lost 1 base and J lost 8; bases outside the gene matches: 8. The CDR3 totals 16 residues. Per germline, CDR1 SGHTA and CDR2 FQGNSA.

This clone showed up just a few times. The chain links TRBV9 to TRBJ2-3; no clear D gene. V was clipped by 0 bases and J by 0 bases, with 5 bases between them. This CDR3 is 14 amino acids long. From germline, CDR1 is SGDLS and CDR2 YYNGEE. The CDR3 sequence: CASSVETSTDTQYF. As DNA, the CDR3 is TGTGCCAGCAGCGTAGAAACTAGCACAGATACGCAGTATTTT.

In DNA, the CDR3 is TGTGCCAGCAGTGAACTAGGTTTCGGGGAGCTGTTTTTT. Translated: CASSELGFGELFF. This rearrangement joins TRBV2 to TRBJ2-2; D gene ambiguous. The CDR3 has 13 residues. In germline, CDR1 is SNHLY, CDR2 FYNNEI. V lost 2 bases and J 7 bases, leaving 8 bases between the germline ends.

This sequence joins TRBV28 and TRBJ1-3; D not certain. V was shortened by 7 bases and J by 1 base, with 17 bases between the two germline ends. Germline V gene lookup returns CDR1 MDHEN and CDR2 SYDVKM. CDR3 size: 16 residues. The CDR3 nucleotides are TGTGCCAGCACCCCGGGAGAGAGTTTTTCTGGAAACACCATATATTTT. Amino acids: CASTPGESFSGNTIYF.

V usage is TRBV5-1 and J usage is TRBJ1-2, with no clear D. Germline V gene lookup returns CDR1 SGHRS and CDR2 YFSETQ. V was clipped by 4 bases and J by 6 bases, with 28 bases between them. The CDR3 is made up of 18 amino acids. CDR3 amino acids: CASSPFGSGNPESHGYTF. DNA for the CDR3: TGCGCCAGCAGCCCGTTTGGTAGTGGCAACCCGGAGAGCCATGGCTACACCTTC.

This clone was seen only a few times. The chain employs TRBV6-5 and TRBJ1-2; D is possibly TRBD1 (5 bases). Germline V lookup: CDR1 MNHEY, CDR2 SVGAGI. This CDR3 has 14 amino acids. V lost 6 bases to trimming and J lost 0 bases, with 11 bases between them. The CDR3 region is CASSRPGANYGYTF. CDR3 DNA: TGTGCCAGCAGCCGACCGGGGGCTAACTATGGCTACACCTTC.

This chain uses TRBV19 with TRBJ1-5; 9 bases map to TRBD1. This CDR3 is built from 15 residues. Looked up from germline, CDR1 is LNHDA and CDR2 is SQIVND (reference sequence). The trim removed 5 bases at V and 4 bases at J, leaving 6 bases unmatched. CDR3 in DNA: TGTGCCAGTAGTGAGGGACAGGGACGGAATCAGCCCCAGCATTTT. It is translated as CASSEGQGRNQPQHF.